Sequencing of this T cell receptor beta chain was carried out in a study of blood T cell repertoires in COVID-19. At the level of the study: Italy, Spain and the United States were the sources of the convalescent and acute COVID-19 samples.

How the authors handled the data: Counts of nucleated cells, estimated from reference gene primer amplification, were obtained. Produced via immunoSEQ multiplex PCR; TCRdb's table is partial and in-frame only. D and trimming come from the DNA, and the V and J calls and clone size come from that table. The sample holds roughly 240,000 clones, 70% to 90% seen once. The participants were between about 18 and 90 years old and came from some 23 US areas. Participant reports of clinical history set cohort assignment. Germline CDR1 is MDHEN and CDR2 is SYDVKM. CDR3 length: 15 amino acids. V shed 4 bases, J shed 6 bases, and the junction held 8 bases outside the gene matches.

Sequenced sample: PBMCs or T cells enriched from blood (not recorded which). The chain uses TRBV28 and TRBJ1-3, with 8 bases identical to TRBD1. This receptor was identified in a woman aged 50 to 60 with acute COVID-19. CDR3: CASSSTWTGTNTIYF. The CDR3 DNA sequence: TGTGCCAGCAGTTCGACATGGACAGGGACAAACACCATATATTTT. Supplemented by reference TRBV28 and TRBJ1-3, the full variable domain reads DVKVTQSSRYLVKRTGEKVFLECVQDMDHENMFWYRQDPGLGLRLIYFSYDVKMKEKGDIPEGYSVSREKKERFSLILESASTNQTSMYLCASSSTWTGTNTIYFGEGSWLTVV.